This T cell receptor beta chain was sequenced in a study of shared clonotypes between healthy human individuals (TCRdb year 2020). Regarding the complete study: Two women and three men aged 18 to 49 years were included in the cohort. To increase sequencing depth and limit assay-specific biases, TCR repertoire library preparation and sequencing were carried out by different laboratories using diverse techniques. Between about 0.85 and 9.5 billion PBMCs per donor were obtained by leukapheresis. Blood TCR repertoires of a handful of healthy adults were deeply sequenced to estimate repertoire size and the extent of clonotype sharing between individuals. For each donor, CD4 naive and CD4 memory were each run on three plates, CD8 naive on two plates, and CD8 memory on one plate. The research as a whole found: The small number of donors limited the genetic and exposure-history diversity represented. Rarefaction of sorted-subset datasets indicated incomplete sequencing despite the large sequencing depth. Sharing across a few donors was observed for about 5% of naive CD4, under 4% of naive CD8, 2% to 2.5% of memory CD4, and 0.4% of memory CD8 clonotypes. Sampling was restricted to blood, and TCR repertoires in tissues likely differ from the TCR repertoires found in blood. Higher generation probabilities were observed for clonotypes shared by all four sorted-subset donors than for non-shared clonotypes. Pairwise subsampling led to the expectation that sequencing depth would affect the degree of clonotype sharing among donors. Estimated clonotype richness was generally larger for naive than for memory subsets.

CD8 naive samples were obtained by positive selection for CCR7 among CD45RO-negative cells, yielding a CD45RA+CCR7+ population from which TemRA cells were excluded. The donors were healthy, HIV-negative adults who had no recently reported acute infections or vaccinations. All donors were Caucasian adults living in Nashville, Tennessee, USA. Blood was collected by leukapheresis, and PBMCs were isolated by Ficoll-Histopaque density gradient centrifugation and then cryopreserved in liquid nitrogen vapor phase. Purity and quantity of every magnetically sorted T cell population were checked by analytical flow cytometry. From each sorted fraction, genomic DNA was isolated and quantified by UV absorbance on a Nanodrop 2000c. A note on this clone: Its antigen is not yet known. There are no base qualities to consult, and no much larger clone falls within one base.

Using the deep immunoSEQ assay, multiplex PCR amplified TCR CDR3 regions from genomic DNA. Genomic DNA extracted from each cell subset was distributed evenly over all wells of several immunoSEQ 96-well plates, and each plate served as one replicate. For sorted subsets, each replicate PCR was loaded with 200 ng genomic DNA, equivalent to approximately 27,000 T cell genomes. Purified libraries were measured with a Qubit 3.0 fluorometer, size-checked on a Bioanalyzer 2100, and measured again with the KAPA Library Quantification kit. Each immunoSEQ 96-well plate was sequenced on its own single-read 150-cycle Illumina NextSeq 550 flow cell. In the source study's methods: Because the immunoSEQ output included only junctional sequences and no quality scores, the filtering could not be the same as the filtering used for full-length reads. To assign V/J genes and CDR3, sequences were annotated using PyIR, a Python wrapper for IgBLAST v1.9, with IMGT germline references. Any read was removed if the V/J assignment was weak (E-value above 1e-6), the CDR3 was missing, or the read contained stop codons, out-of-frame junctions, or ambiguous translated residues. V3J clonotypes were defined by identical inferred V gene, J gene, and CDR3 amino acid sequence. Percentage overlap between repertoires was computed as shared unique clonotypes divided by the size of the smaller repertoire. Richness of each repertoire was evaluated using RTK rarefaction, the Chao1 estimator, and Recon v2.1 estimates of unobserved clonotypes. OLGA was used to compute generation probabilities for all TCRbeta clonotypes that the gDNA method yielded from a handful of donors. This immuneACCESS table, as held by TCRdb, lists in-frame sequences with V and J called but not all clones. Of the missing ones, under half trace to an unresolved V gene in checked studies; the others have no known cause. The D gene and trimming were derived from the DNA, and the V and J assignments and clone size from that table. Here the sample has about 800,000 clones; about 96% occur a single time. Together, the top ten hold less than 0.3% of the sample.

Via the germline V gene (reference sequence), CDR1 is MNHEY and CDR2 SMNVEV. V and J lose 1 base and 7 bases, and a span of 10 bases separates them. The CDR3 goes from the cysteine to the phenylalanine over 13 residues. The entry retains the CDR3 DNA only, 39 bases that are in frame from base 1. This TCR came from a man under 40 in good health. The sample taken for sequencing was naive CD8+ T cells sorted from blood. The cell subset or site tag for this specimen amounts to: CD45RA+CCR7+. In this chain, TRBV27 is recombined with TRBJ1-1; no D gene call is confident. The DNA is as follows: TGTGCCAGCAGTTTATATACAGAGGATGAAGCTTTCTTT. Translated, this is CASSLYTEDEAFF.